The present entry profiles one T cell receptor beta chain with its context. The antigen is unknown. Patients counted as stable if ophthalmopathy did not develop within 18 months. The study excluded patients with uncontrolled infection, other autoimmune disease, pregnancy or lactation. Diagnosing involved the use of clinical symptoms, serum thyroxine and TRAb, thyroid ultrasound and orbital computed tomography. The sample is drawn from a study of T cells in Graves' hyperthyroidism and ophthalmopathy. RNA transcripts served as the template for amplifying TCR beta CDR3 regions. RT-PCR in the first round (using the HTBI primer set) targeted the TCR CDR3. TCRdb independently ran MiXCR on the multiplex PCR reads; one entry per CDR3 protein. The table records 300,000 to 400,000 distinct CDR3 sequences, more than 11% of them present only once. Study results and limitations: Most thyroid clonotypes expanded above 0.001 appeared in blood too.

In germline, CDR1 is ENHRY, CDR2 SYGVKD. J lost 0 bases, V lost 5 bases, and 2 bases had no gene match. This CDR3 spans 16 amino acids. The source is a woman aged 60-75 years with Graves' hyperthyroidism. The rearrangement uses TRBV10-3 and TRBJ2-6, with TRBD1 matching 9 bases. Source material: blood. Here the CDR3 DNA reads TGTGCCATCAGTTGGACAGGGGCCTCTGGGGCCAACGTCCTGACTTTC. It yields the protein CAISWTGASGANVLTF.